Listed below are T cell receptor beta chains from one sample, sequenced in a study of CD8 T cells in Susac syndrome. TCRdb re-analysed the immunoSEQ multiplex PCR reads in MiXCR, keeping a single row per CDR3 protein. This repertoire shows about 90,000 distinct CDR3 sequences, 90% to 95% found once; its top ten account for less than 0.35%. The specimen was CD8+ T cells from PBMCs. These receptors were obtained from a human donor in good health. The CDR3 runs from the conserved cysteine through the conserved F or W.

J gene,V gene,CDR3 protein
TRBJ2-2,TRBV25-1,CATGTGEYTGELFF
TRBJ2-5,TRBV5-8,CASSDSPQGARQETQYF
TRBJ2-7,TRBV7-6,CASSVASQGYEQYF
TRBJ2-6,TRBV9,CASSVFSHPSGANVLTF
TRBJ2-7,TRBV4-1,CASSQAARGRNYEQYF
TRBJ2-3,TRBV12-3/TRBV12-4,CAILRRDTQYF
TRBJ2-1,TRBV7-2,CASSQGASGWLGEQFF
TRBJ1-2,TRBV5-1,CASSFGREDVYYGYTF
TRBJ2-2,TRBV24-1,CATSDLLQGGNTGELFF
TRBJ1-6,TRBV9,CASSVTGGSSPLHF
TRBJ1-2,TRBV14,CASSQGTNYGYTF
TRBJ2-5,TRBV7-2,CASSLASSRRGPGETQYF
TRBJ2-2,TRBV13,CASSLELAVGSGELFF
TRBJ2-1,TRBV3-1,CASRLTSGGAFANEQFF
TRBJ2-1,TRBV7-2,CASSLHGGTGDYNEQFF
TRBJ1-2,TRBV7-2,CASSLGGQGGYGYTF
TRBJ1-2,TRBV10-1,CAISTGGDYGYTF
TRBJ1-1,TRBV5-1,CASSLAGVGNTEAFF
TRBJ2-7,TRBV20-1,CSASGLVSYEQYF
TRBJ2-2,TRBV2,CATSWTGNGPGELFF
TRBJ1-3,TRBV23-1,CASSQSIGGTGNTIYF
TRBJ2-5,TRBV3-1,CASSRIPLLLAVEETQYF
TRBJ2-7,TRBV20-1,CSARDIGWGSYEQYF
TRBJ2-3,TRBV9,CASSASGTSGGTDTQYF
TRBJ2-7,TRBV5-1,CASSFTGDYEQYF
TRBJ2-3,TRBV29-1,CSVDTASDTQYF
TRBJ2-1,TRBV6-5,CASSYQGAPNEQFF